A selection of T cell receptor beta chains follows, all from one sample in a study of T-cell memory formation after mild COVID-19. Via MiXCR, TCRdb re-called the 5' RACE reads, giving one row per CDR3 protein. The profile shows around 530,000 distinct CDR3 sequences, roughly 22% of them singletons. The material sequenced was PBMCs or a T cell subset sorted from them (not recorded which). These TCRs come from an adult woman who had mild COVID-19 (a few samples of this study predate the infection). Cell type and time point are not known. Each CDR3 is given with its conserved first and last residue. Only part of the rows carry a size: once, few, many, or a class if the clone is expanded.

>TRBJ1-6|TRBV11-2|-
CASSFSGAYNSPLHF
>TRBJ2-7|TRBV5-6|once
CASSIGQGPYEQYF
>TRBJ1-1|TRBV3-1|few
CASSPGTPTEAFF
>TRBJ2-1|TRBV11-2|-
CASSLEGGRGTYNEQFF
>TRBJ2-7|TRBV20-1|-
CSARGPRGLGEQYF
>TRBJ1-2|TRBV12-3/TRBV12-4|few
CASSSVRLWFRGDGYTF
>TRBJ1-5|TRBV7-8|-
CASSPSHRDWVQPQHF
>TRBJ2-4|TRBV20-1|-
CSARYLEGKGAKNIQYF
>TRBJ2-1|TRBV9|few
CASGIIQGGEQFF
>TRBJ2-7|TRBV20-1|-
CSARKAGGLGSEQYF
>TRBJ1-1|TRBV2|-
CAGGQGSAEAFF
>TRBJ1-1|TRBV12-3/TRBV12-4|-
CASRWDRGVGAEAFF
>TRBJ2-7|TRBV7-3|-
CASSPRDGYEQYF
>TRBJ2-1|TRBV7-6|few
CASSLAILAGPAYNEQFF
>TRBJ2-7|TRBV6-5|few
CASSYVAGSEQYF
>TRBJ2-7|TRBV6-5|-
CASRSGPNFEQYF
>TRBJ2-3|TRBV13|-
CASSYSPSGTGIHTQYF
>TRBJ2-7|TRBV9|few
CASSVGSGESYEQYF
>TRBJ1-2|TRBV2|-
CASSLGGFYGYTF
>TRBJ2-1|TRBV5-1|many
CASSLGGAYNEQFF
>TRBJ2-7|TRBV4-3|-
CASSQEPNAAPYEQYF
>TRBJ2-3|TRBV6-4|-
CASSDGTDTQYF
>TRBJ2-3|TRBV7-9|-
CASSPPGLAGATDTQYF
>TRBJ2-1|TRBV15|-
CATSRFGGDEQFF
>TRBJ1-5|TRBV2|-
CASREGTGGAEPQHF
>TRBJ2-3|TRBV7-9|-
CASSRLAGGSTDTQYF
>TRBJ2-3|TRBV4-1|-
CASSHPASGESTDTQYF
>TRBJ1-2|TRBV25-1|-
CASDTGTGSGYTF
>TRBJ2-7|TRBV7-2|few
CASSTPGPTYEQYF
>TRBJ1-2|TRBV7-6|few
CASSLGFGGSGYGYTF
>TRBJ2-1|TRBV7-2|-
CASSYLGLAGGPGDNEQFF
>TRBJ2-7|TRBV20-1|-
CSARAGEFSYEQYF
>TRBJ2-7|TRBV6-1|few
CASSEGDKSYEQYF
>TRBJ1-6|TRBV5-1|few
CASSLGPAGNNSPLHF
>TRBJ2-1|TRBV5-1|-
CASSFKGSGHNEQFF